This TCR beta chain was recovered during a study of cytomegalovirus exposure and HLA in healthy donors. Study-level findings and limits: Previous analysis showed most TCR beta V segments were productive about 87% or about 30% of the time. Later, an analysis showed that TCR beta chains associated with HLA were more clonally expanded than others that were equally common.

The CDR3 runs 14 residues. CDR1 MDHEN and CDR2 SYDVKM come from the germline V gene. V lost 3 bases and J 6 bases, leaving 12 bases between the germline ends. A note on this clone: The antigen is not known. The same CDR3 arises from other DNA sequences in this sample as well.

PCR was performed using 60 Vbeta and 13 Jbeta primers. Here immunoSEQ multiplex PCR was the method, and the copy in TCRdb shows in-frame clones only, minus some. The data show 150,000 to 200,000 clones, approximately 81% seen once. The V call is TRBV28, the J call TRBJ1-5; possible D gene TRBD1, 5 bases. The TCR comes from a woman in her twenties or thirties in good health and CMV-seronegative. Input material: PBMCs. CDR3 region: CASSLPGGGQPQHF. CDR3 DNA: TGTGCCAGCAGTTTGCCGGGGGGAGGTCAGCCCCAGCATTTT.